These 23 T cell receptor beta chains share one sample of origin, sequenced in a study of OX40 agonist ivuxolimab in advanced cancers. Data came from immunoSEQ multiplex PCR; TCRdb stores just in-frame clones and leaves some out. The sample includes about 79,000 clones, about 80% of them seen just once. Sequences were derived from CD4+ or CD8+ T cells sorted from blood, sampled in a trial of the OX40 agonist ivuxolimab. The source of these receptors is an adult with an advanced solid tumor such as melanoma, head and neck, liver or kidney cancer.

This chain joins TRBV18 and TRBJ1-5; 9 bases are shared with TRBD1. Germline CDR1 is KGHSH and CDR2 is LQKENI. CDR3 length equals 18 residues. Trimming took 3 bases from V and 4 from J; bases not matched to a gene: 13. In DNA, the CDR3 is TGTGCCAGCTCACCGTCTCATACCGGGACAGGGTCTAATCAGCCCCAGCATTTT. Protein sequence: CASSPSHTGTGSNQPQHF.

The chain has TRBV5-4 and TRBJ1-2; 8 positions match TRBD1. CDR1 and CDR2 (germline): SGHNT, YYREEE (reference sequence). The CDR3 has 17 amino acids. Trimming removed 2 bases from V and 6 bases from J; junction bases left unmatched: 15. The CDR3 nucleotides read TGTGCCAGCAGCTTTAGGAGACAGGGGATAACCCTCCATGGCTACACCTTC. Protein sequence: CASSFRRQGITLHGYTF.

The V call is TRBV9, the J call TRBJ2-7, with 8 bases lining up with TRBD1. Germline CDR1 and CDR2: SGDLS and YYNGEE. With V trimmed by 0 bases and J by 0 bases, 5 bases remained unmatched. The CDR3 sequence is 16 residues long. In DNA form, the CDR3 reads TGTGCCAGCAGCGTAGACCCCGGGACAGGCTCCTACGAGCAGTACTTC. It yields the protein CASSVDPGTGSYEQYF.

V and J are TRBV5-5 and TRBJ2-3; no firm D call. The CDR3 extends over 14 amino acids. V lost 3 bases and J 0 bases, leaving 8 bases between the germline ends. From germline, CDR1 is SGHKS and CDR2 YYEKEE (reference sequence). The CDR3 DNA reads TGTGCCAGCAGCTCCCACACTAGCACAGATACGCAGTATTTT. As protein: CASSSHTSTDTQYF.

V usage is TRBV18 and J usage is TRBJ1-2; D is ambiguous. CDR1 is KGHSH and CDR2 is LQKENI in the germline V gene. This CDR3 has 14 amino acids. The ends were cut back, 0 bases at V and 5 bases at J, with 10 bases in the middle. CDR3 nucleotides: TGTGCCAGCTCACCACCGGGATGGGCATATGGCTACACCTTC. Translating gives CASSPPGWAYGYTF.

This rearrangement joins TRBV6-6 to TRBJ2-7, with 9 bases lining up with TRBD1. CDR1 and CDR2 from the germline V gene are MNHNY and SVGAGI (reference sequence). V was pared by 5 bases and J by 7 bases, with 12 bases of the junction left unmatched. The CDR3 spans 15 residues. CDR3 sequence: CASSPPGQGYREQYF. The CDR3 DNA sequence: TGTGCCAGCAGTCCGCCGGGACAGGGCTATAGGGAGCAGTACTTC.

V and J are TRBV6-1 and TRBJ1-2; 7 bases fit TRBD1. Germline V gives CDR1 MNHNS, CDR2 SASEGT. This CDR3 spans 15 amino acids. The trim removed 9 bases at V and 0 bases at J, leaving 10 bases unmatched. The CDR3 spells CASPGGQHPNYGYTF. The CDR3 DNA reads as TGTGCCAGTCCGGGGGGACAGCACCCTAACTATGGCTACACCTTC.

The J gene is TRBJ2-7, the V gene TRBV7-2, with a possible D match to TRBD1 (6 bases). This CDR3 spans 15 amino acids. Germline CDR1 SGHTA, CDR2 FQGNSA. Trimming removed 5 bases from V and 4 bases from J, with 18 bases in between. CDR3 loop: CASSIFRDIRYEQYF. CDR3 bases: TGTGCCAGCAGCATCTTCCGGGACATTCGGTACGAGCAGTACTTC.

This chain joins TRBV4-3 and TRBJ2-3; D is perhaps TRBD2 (5 bases). Trimming left V 0 bases short and J 4 bases short, with 23 bases between. The germline V gene encodes CDR1 LGHNA and CDR2 YSLEER. There are 19 residues in the CDR3. The CDR3 DNA reads TGCGCCAGCAGCCAAGATTTGTTACGGGGTCTTGACGAGGCAGATACGCAGTATTTT. Translating gives CASSQDLLRGLDEADTQYF.

The rearrangement joins TRBV7-2 to TRBJ2-1, with D possibly TRBD1 on 6 matching bases. The CDR3 has 16 amino acids. Trimming stripped 5 bases from V and 9 bases from J, with 23 bases between. The germline CDR1 and CDR2 sequences are SGHTA and FQGNSA. The CDR3 sequence is CASSQNPVGGHSEQFF. CDR3 coding DNA: TGTGCCAGCAGCCAGAATCCTGTAGGGGGACACAGTGAGCAGTTCTTC.

The CDR3 spells CASSFRRGISTDTQYF. As DNA, the CDR3 is TGTGCCAGCAGTTTTCGCAGGGGGATCAGCACAGATACGCAGTATTTT. The chain combines TRBV28 with TRBJ2-3; 7 nucleotides agree with TRBD1. Looked up from germline, CDR1 is MDHEN and CDR2 is SYDVKM. The CDR3 runs to 16 residues. V lost 3 bases to trimming and J lost 0 bases; unmatched junction nucleotides: 6.

The chain is built from TRBV10-3 and TRBJ1-2; no reliable D call. This CDR3 comprises 13 residues. Per germline, CDR1 ENHRY and CDR2 SYGVKD. Trimming left V 6 bases short and J 7 bases short, with 15 bases between. The CDR3 region is CAIRPRSLGGYTF. CDR3 nucleotides: TGTGCCATCAGGCCGCGGAGCCTGGGTGGCTACACCTTC.

The V call is TRBV25-1, the J call TRBJ2-5; a possible D gene is TRBD1 (6 bases). The CDR3 loop spans 15 amino acids. The germline gives CDR1 MGHDK, CDR2 SYGVNS. Trimming cost V 1 base and J 5 bases, with 14 bases left between them. CDR3 protein: CASSEWSGARETQYF. The CDR3 bases are TGTGCCAGCAGTGAATGGTCAGGGGCGCGGGAGACCCAGTACTTC.

J is TRBJ1-1 and V is TRBV5-5; a possible D gene is TRBD1 (5 bases). The CDR3 runs 14 residues. Per germline, CDR1 SGHKS and CDR2 YYEKEE (reference sequence). Trimming stripped 7 bases from V and 6 bases from J, with 19 bases between. The CDR3 loop is CASVIGGVGSEAFF. Here the CDR3 DNA reads TGTGCCAGCGTGATTGGGGGAGTTGGCTCTGAAGCTTTCTTT.

This chain joins TRBV10-3 and TRBJ2-3; the D gene is possibly TRBD2 (5 bases). The CDR3 runs to 13 residues. Trimming took off 10 bases at V and 1 base at J, with 12 bases between the two ends. Germline-derived CDR1 and CDR2 are ENHRY and SYGVKD. CDR3 DNA sequence: TGTGCCAGTTCTAGCTCAGGCACAGATACGCAGTATTTT. This sequence encodes CASSSSGTDTQYF.

The V gene is TRBV5-1, the J gene TRBJ1-4; TRBD1 aligns across 7 bases. Germline V CDR1 and CDR2: SGHRS, YFSETQ. The CDR3 loop spans 15 amino acids. V trimming: 3 bases; J trimming: 0 bases; junction bases outside the gene matches: 2. This chain's CDR3 is CASSSGTATNEKLFF. In DNA form, the CDR3 reads TGCGCCAGCAGCTCCGGGACAGCAACTAATGAAAAACTGTTTTTT.

The chain uses TRBV7-2 and TRBJ2-3; D is ambiguous. Germline V gene sequence: CDR1 SGHTA, CDR2 FQGNSA. Deletions cut 5 bases from V and 0 bases from J, with 15 bases between. The CDR3 runs to 16 residues. This chain's CDR3 is CASSPPGRISTDTQYF. The CDR3, as DNA: TGTGCCAGCAGCCCCCCCGGGCGGATTAGCACAGATACGCAGTATTTT.

This chain uses TRBV6-5 with TRBJ2-3; no reliable D call. Per germline, CDR1 MNHEY and CDR2 SVGAGI. The CDR3 is made up of 16 amino acids. The V gene lost 2 bases and the J gene lost 1 base, with 13 bases spanning the gap. DNA for the CDR3: TGTGCCAGCAGTTACCGGCCCGCCTGGCGCACAGATACGCAGTATTTT. Protein product: CASSYRPAWRTDTQYF.

In its sample, this clone was seen once. This chain joins TRBV28 and TRBJ2-1; 9 nucleotides line up with TRBD1. This CDR3 comprises 15 residues. Germline values: CDR1 MDHEN, CDR2 SYDVKM. V dropped 7 bases and J dropped 9; count of bases not matched to a gene: 13. The CDR3 DNA reads as TGTGCCAGCAAGAGCCGGGACAGGGAACTTAGTGAGCAGTTCTTC. Residues: CASKSRDRELSEQFF. The full variable domain, in which reference TRBV28 and TRBJ2-1 provide the parts outside the CDR3, is DVKVTQSSRYLVKRTGEKVFLECVQDMDHENMFWYRQDPGLGLRLIYFSYDVKMKEKGDIPEGYSVSREKKERFSLILESASTNQTSMYLCASKSRDRELSEQFFGPGTRLTVL.

This chain uses TRBV2 with TRBJ2-5, with D perhaps TRBD2 (5 bases). The CDR3 extends over 12 amino acids. Trimming took 3 bases from V and 7 from J, leaving 9 bases between them. Per the germline V gene, CDR1 is SNHLY and CDR2 is FYNNEI. The CDR3: CASSETAGTQYF. The DNA of the CDR3 is TGTGCCAGCAGTGAGACCGCGGGGACCCAGTACTTC. The full variable domain, with the rest looked up from reference TRBV2 and TRBJ2-5, is EPEVTQTPSHQVTQMGQEVILRCVPISNHLYFYWYRQILGQKVEFLVSFYNNEISEKSEIFDDQFSVERPDGSNFTLKIRSTKLEDSAMYFCASSETAGTQYFGPGTRLLVL.

This chain joins TRBV19 and TRBJ1-5; 9 bases fit TRBD1. The CDR3 sequence is 15 residues long. V lost 6 bases, J lost 0 bases, and 3 bases stayed unmatched. The germline V gene encodes CDR1 LNHDA and CDR2 SQIVND (reference sequence). The CDR3 region is CASSLDRGSNQPQHF. Written as DNA, the CDR3 is TGTGCCAGTAGCCTGGACAGGGGTAGCAATCAGCCCCAGCATTTT.

The genes are TRBV5-5 and TRBJ2-5; 7 positions agree with TRBD2. V lost 7 bases, J lost 1 base, and 7 bases stayed unmatched. CDR1 and CDR2 from the germline V gene are SGHKS and YYEKEE (reference sequence). The CDR3 is 14 residues long. DNA of the CDR3: TGTGCCAGCCGCCGTGGGGGGGGCCAAGAGACCCAGTACTTC. Amino acid sequence: CASRRGGGQETQYF.

The chain recombines TRBV5-6 with TRBJ2-5, with TRBD2 matching 8 bases. CDR1 SGHDT and CDR2 YYEEEE come from the germline V gene. The CDR3 has 18 residues. The junction had 13 bases not matched to a gene; V was cut back by 3 bases and J by 0 bases. CDR3 residues: CASSSGGPGGKYQETQYF. CDR3 DNA: TGTGCCAGCAGCTCCGGTGGGCCGGGGGGGAAGTACCAAGAGACCCAGTACTTC.